This T cell receptor beta chain was captured in a study of blood T cell repertoires in COVID-19 (dated by TCRdb to about 2020). Background for the entire study: Samples from collaborators originated in the United States, Italy and Spain and spanned both the acute and convalescent phases of COVID-19. The dataset comprised deeply sampled blood TCRbeta repertoires from subjects exposed to, actively infected with, or recovered from COVID-19. A de-identified subject ID, COVID-19 status, age in years and sex were almost always included in the sample metadata. HLA class I and class II types, where available, came from metadata supplied by the sample provider rather than from assay-based typing. The material from the prospective study consisted of cDNA or gDNA derived from T cells, B-cell-depleted T cells, or PBMCs. The samples were drawn from the first 160 participants of the ongoing ImmuneRACE study and from 950 to 1,500 subjects provided by 6 global collaborators. The repertoires were released in a freely available public database intended as a resource for research on the immune response to SARS-CoV-2. Broader findings and caveats from the paper: Clinical and demographic metadata were provided uncurated, with the amount varying by source and participant.

Participants in the prospective study were aged roughly 18 to 100 years, lived in some 24 United States geographic areas, and enrolled through a virtual design. Cohort assignment in the prospective study relied on participant-reported clinical history from a screening survey and a study questionnaire. A participant counted as exposed if, within 2 weeks of entering the study, that participant had been in contact with someone who had a PCR-confirmed or clinician-diagnosed COVID-19 case. In the prospective study, mobile phlebotomists collected whole blood, serum and a nasopharyngeal or oropharyngeal swab from each participant. Additional blood draws and questionnaires over an approximately 2-month period could optionally be provided by prospective study participants. Before DNA extraction, blood samples from the prospective study were shipped at room temperature or frozen. A note on this clone: The antigen it binds to is not known. Base quality data are lacking; no much larger clone is found one base away.

The junction carries 8 bases between V and J, which are trimmed by 5 bases and 1 base respectively. The CDR3 has 13 amino acids, counting the end cysteine and phenylalanine. The read is trimmed to its CDR3 DNA, 39 bases read in frame from base 1. In the germline V gene, CDR1 corresponds to SGHVS and CDR2 to FQNEAQ. TCRbeta CDR3 regions were amplified from genomic DNA by means of the immunoSEQ Assay, a bias-controlled multiplex PCR. Under the source paper's analysis protocol: The number of nucleated cells in each sample was estimated by amplification of reference gene primers within the assay. To quantify the absolute abundance of each unique TCRbeta CDR3 rearrangement, sequence reads were collapsed and filtered. For each sample, productive Simpson clonality was calculated as the square root of Simpson's diversity index across productive rearrangements. TCRdb stores this immuneACCESS table with in-frame sequences only. Part of the clones is absent; in the studies checked, under half of the shortfall reflects unresolved V genes, and no reason is known for the rest. V, J and clone size are taken as reported in that table, and D and trimming were inferred from the DNA itself. This sample comprises 250,000 to 300,000 clones, roughly 81% of them detected only once. The top ten clones comprise about 7% of the sample.

This TCR was recovered from a woman between 50 and 59 years old who had been exposed to COVID-19. What was sequenced was PBMCs or T cells enriched from blood (not recorded which). The rearranged chain carries TRBV7-8 and TRBJ1-1; tentative D gene TRBD1, with 5 bases matching. DNA sequence: TGTGCCAGCAGCACAGACAGGAACACTGAAGCTTTCTTT. Protein translation: CASSTDRNTEAFF.